This entry describes one TCR beta chain. Antigen: not known. These data belong to a study of T cell responses to AZD1222 COVID-19 vaccine. Overall study findings and caveats: Two AZD1222 doses significantly raised spike-specific TCR breadth and depth over controls. Possibly, clonal diversity was underestimated; donors were largely white British and included more females. Seropositive status at baseline applied to only five to seven AZD1222 recipients. Nearly half of the spike-specific TCRs reportedly recognize variant regions that carry no mutations.

Clones were sequenced by immunoSEQ multiplex PCR, and TCRdb holds only the in-frame ones, with some missing. The sample consists of 150,000 to 180,000 clones, roughly 90% of them appearing once. V lost 4 bases and J 10 bases, leaving 11 bases between the germline ends. The length of the CDR3 is 12 residues. The TCR sequence derives from an adult in good health. The material was peripheral blood, obtained on day 0 of AZD1222 vaccination. The genes are TRBV12-3 or TRBV12-4 and TRBJ2-1; D remains unclear. The CDR3 DNA reads TGTGCCAGCAGTTCCCCACTACGAGAGCAGTTCTTC. This encodes CASSSPLREQFF.